This entry lists 13 T cell receptor beta chains sequenced from one sample in a study of sequential checkpoint blockade in melanoma. Only in-frame clones appear in the TCRdb table, and some are missing; sequencing was by immunoSEQ multiplex PCR. The repertoire holds 18,000 or so clones, with 69% as singletons. The sample's treatment: randomized to nivolumab then ipilimumab (arm A) or the reverse (arm B). Source: CD8+ T cells sorted from blood (inferred from file names), taken from a patient given nivolumab and ipilimumab in sequence. All receptors derive from a human donor with melanoma.

CDR3 sequence (DNA): TGTGCCATCGCACAGGGCTCCTACGAGCAGTACTTC. Its translation: CAIAQGSYEQYF. This chain links TRBV2 with TRBJ2-7; D possibly corresponds to TRBD1 (6 bases). Germline V gene sequence: CDR1 SNHLY, CDR2 FYNNEI. This CDR3 is 12 amino acids long. Between the trimmed V and J ends, which lost 10 bases and 0 bases, there was a span of 10 bases.

This clone occurred a few times. CDR3 coding DNA: TGTGCCAGCAGCTTATGGACAGGGGGGGTGAGGTACGAGCAGTACTTC. Translating gives CASSLWTGGVRYEQYF. The gene calls are TRBV7-3 and TRBJ2-7; the match to TRBD1 covers 10 bases. V lost 2 bases to trimming and J lost 4 bases; unmatched junction nucleotides: 8. The CDR3 is made up of 16 amino acids. CDR1 SGHTA and CDR2 FQGTGA come from the germline V gene.

This chain connects TRBV2 to TRBJ1-1, with 7 bases that match TRBD1. Losses at the gene ends were 1 base for V and 5 bases for J; bases not matched to a gene: 10. This CDR3 spans 16 amino acids. Germline V gene lookup returns CDR1 SNHLY and CDR2 FYNNEI. CDR3 loop: CASSEDKRQGITEAFF. CDR3 DNA: TGTGCCAGCAGTGAAGACAAGAGACAGGGAATAACTGAAGCTTTCTTT.

This clone is medium-sized. This sequence joins TRBV6-5 and TRBJ1-5; D perhaps matches TRBD1 (6 bases). V lost 6 bases and J 2 bases, leaving 11 bases between the germline ends. The CDR3 runs 14 residues. Germline CDR1 reads MNHEY; CDR2 reads SVGAGI. CDR3 DNA: TGTGCCAGCAGGTCGACAGGACGCAATCAGCCCCAGCATTTT. It is translated as CASRSTGRNQPQHF.

This clone was seen a handful of times. The chain joins TRBV7-9 to TRBJ1-4; 7 positions match TRBD1. V trimming: 5 bases; J trimming: 0 bases; junction bases outside the gene matches: 15. The CDR3 covers 19 residues. Looked up from germline, CDR1 is SEHNR and CDR2 is FQNEAQ (reference sequence). CDR3 sequence: CASSPGAATGIPTNEKLFF. CDR3 nucleotides: TGTGCCAGCAGCCCGGGAGCAGCGACAGGGATCCCAACTAATGAAAAACTGTTTTTT.

In this sample, this clone turned up once. The chain combines TRBV27 with TRBJ1-1; no reliable D call. The CDR3 length is 14 residues. V lost 3 bases and J 1 base, leaving 9 bases between the germline ends. Germline V CDR1 and CDR2: MNHEY, SMNVEV (reference sequence). In DNA, the CDR3 is TGTGCCAGCAGTTTGGGCAGTGCGAACACTGAAGCTTTCTTT. It codes for CASSLGSANTEAFF.

This chain uses TRBV4-1 with TRBJ1-2; D is uncertain. There are 15 residues in the CDR3. Trimming removed 0 bases from V and 3 bases from J, with 11 bases in between. Germline V gives CDR1 MGHRA, CDR2 YSYEKL. The CDR3: CASSQEPGFYYGYTF. CDR3 in DNA: TGCGCCAGCAGCCAAGAACCAGGCTTCTACTATGGCTACACCTTC.

This clone has a single count. The sample has other DNA sequences that encode this CDR3 too. The J gene is TRBJ2-7, the V gene TRBV7-9, with TRBD1 matching 9 bases. The J segment lost 7 bases and the V segment lost 4 bases, leaving 5 bases of the junction unmatched. Looked up from germline, CDR1 is SEHNR and CDR2 is FQNEAQ (reference sequence). This CDR3 has 13 residues. In DNA, the CDR3 is TGTGCCAGCAGCTACGGACAGGGGTGGGAGCAGTACTTC. Amino acid sequence: CASSYGQGWEQYF.

Only a few counts were recorded for this clone. The V and J genes are TRBV7-2 and TRBJ2-7; TRBD2 matches at 7 bases. Germline V gene lookup returns CDR1 SGHTA and CDR2 FQGNSA. The CDR3 consists of 15 residues. With V trimmed by 6 bases and J by 2 bases, 10 bases remained unmatched. CDR3 region: CASSPILGGTYEQYF. CDR3 DNA sequence: TGTGCCAGCAGTCCTATTCTGGGGGGGACCTACGAGCAGTACTTC.

The V call is TRBV11-2, the J call TRBJ2-3; D gene ambiguous. The CDR3 covers 16 residues. Germline assignment: CDR1 SGHAT and CDR2 FQNNGV. The ends were cut back, 4 bases at V and 2 bases at J, with 16 bases in the middle. The CDR3, as DNA: TGTGCCAGCAGCTCCGCGACAAGCCGGTTCACAGATACGCAGTATTTT. It encodes CASSSATSRFTDTQYF.

V usage is TRBV9 and J usage is TRBJ2-3; D possibly corresponds to TRBD1 (6 bases). V lost 3 bases to trimming and J lost 1 base, with 12 bases between them. The CDR3 has 15 amino acids. Per the germline V gene, CDR1 is SGDLS and CDR2 is YYNGEE. In nucleotides, the CDR3 is TGTGCCAGCAGCGCTCACAGGGTTCGCACAGATACGCAGTATTTT. It yields the protein CASSAHRVRTDTQYF.

This clone has only a few counts. This rearrangement joins TRBV4-3 to TRBJ1-1; TRBD1 might be the D (5 bases). V lost 0 bases and J 0 bases, leaving 8 bases between the germline ends. The CDR3 consists of 15 residues. Germline CDR1 reads LGHNA; CDR2 reads YSLEER. For the CDR3, the DNA is TGCGCCAGCAGCCAAGATCGACAGCTGAACACTGAAGCTTTCTTT. Protein product: CASSQDRQLNTEAFF.

The chain combines TRBV19 with TRBJ2-1; TRBD2 matches at 13 bases. With 10 bases clipped from V and 2 bases from J, the junction kept 5 bases outside the gene matches. In germline, CDR1 is LNHDA, CDR2 SQIVND (reference sequence). This CDR3 comprises 15 residues. The CDR3 sequence is CATGLAGQAYNEQFF. In DNA form, the CDR3 reads TGTGCCACGGGACTAGCGGGACAAGCCTACAATGAGCAGTTCTTC.